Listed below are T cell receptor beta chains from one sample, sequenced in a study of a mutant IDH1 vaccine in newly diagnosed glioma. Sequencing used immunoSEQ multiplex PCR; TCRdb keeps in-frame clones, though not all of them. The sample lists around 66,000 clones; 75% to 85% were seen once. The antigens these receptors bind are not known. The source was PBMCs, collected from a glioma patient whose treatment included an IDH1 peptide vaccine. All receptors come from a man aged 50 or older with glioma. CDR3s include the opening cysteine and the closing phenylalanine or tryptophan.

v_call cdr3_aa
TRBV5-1 CASSQTGGSYGYTF
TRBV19 CASSMGTNTEAFF
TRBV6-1 CASSGAGGGSNLYNSPLHF
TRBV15 CATSRGGLADYEQYF
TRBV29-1 CSVEGREKLFF
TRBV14 CASSQRDQGGYTF
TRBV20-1 CSASEGIKQYF
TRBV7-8 CASSLVGGRLNQPQHF
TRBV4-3 CASSQDSFGTSGAGELFF
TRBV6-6 CASSYSGGSGNSPLHF
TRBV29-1 CSVSGGANYGYTF
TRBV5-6 CASSYNEKLFF
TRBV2 CASSDPEGEYSYNSPLHF
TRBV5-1 CASSIGGGSTDTQYF
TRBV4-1 CASSQGQGNYEQYF
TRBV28 CASGGDYDREVVDTQYF
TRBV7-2 CASSSTAVNYGYTF
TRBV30 CAWTRLGGTEAFF
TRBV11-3 CASSLTGTGIGEQYF